The clone carrying this T cell receptor beta chain has more than one count but fewer than ten. The sample contains more than one DNA sequence encoding this CDR3. CDR3 length: 11 residues. Deletions cut 0 bases from V and 5 bases from J, with 4 bases between. CDR1 is GTSNPN and CDR2 is SVGIG in the germline V gene (reference sequence). This sample is part of a study of CD8+ T cells in alopecia areata. Extraction and reverse transcription of RNA yielded cDNA as the sequencing template. The table came from immunoSEQ multiplex PCR; TCRdb's copy has only in-frame clones and leaves some out. The sample yields about 150,000 clones, under 60% seen once.

The specimen was CD8+ T cells sorted from blood, collected at week 0. The origin of this receptor is a human donor with alopecia areata. This chain uses TRBV30 with TRBJ1-1; D is ambiguous. For the CDR3, the DNA is TGTGCCTGGAGTGTCAGTACTGAAGCTTTCTTT. It codes for CAWSVSTEAFF.